This T cell receptor (beta chain) appears in the sequencing data of a study of cytomegalovirus exposure and HLA in healthy donors. Study results and limitations: High specificity and sensitivity for cytomegalovirus status were reported for the classifier.

Method: immunoSEQ multiplex PCR; TCRdb's copy keeps in-frame clones and lacks some. The repertoire holds 50,000 to 70,000 clones, 90% to 95% seen once, with nearly 6% in the top ten. Points on this clone: The antigen is not known.

The V gene end was trimmed by 1 base and the J gene end by 0 bases; junction bases not matched to a gene: 5. Germline CDR1 and CDR2: SEHNR and FQNEAQ (reference sequence). This CDR3 spans 17 amino acids. The sequence was collected from a woman aged 18-29 years in good health and CMV-seropositive. The chain links TRBV7-9 to TRBJ2-1; TRBD1 matches at 8 bases. The sequencing sample was made of PBMCs. The CDR3 bases are TGTGCCAGCAGCTTAGGGGGACAGGCCAGCTCCTACAATGAGCAGTTCTTC. Its protein product is CASSLGGQASSYNEQFF.